This T cell receptor beta chain came from a study of blood T cell repertoires in COVID-19 (dated by TCRdb to about 2020). Background on the whole study: Samples from collaborators originated in the United States, Italy and Spain and spanned both the acute and convalescent phases of COVID-19. Sample metadata almost always included a de-identified subject ID, COVID-19 status, age in years and sex. The prospective study material was composed of cDNA or gDNA derived from T cells, B-cell-depleted T cells, or PBMCs. Samples were obtained from the ongoing ImmuneRACE study (first 160 participants) and from 1,254 subjects provided by 6 global collaborators. Subjects who had been exposed to COVID-19, were actively infected with it, or had recovered from it provided the deeply sampled blood TCRbeta repertoires that made up the dataset. Where HLA class I and class II types were available, the types were taken from metadata supplied by the sample provider, not from assay-based typing. The repertoires were released in a freely available public database intended as a resource for research on the immune response to SARS-CoV-2.

The CDR3 sequence holds 15 residues, the cysteine and phenylalanine included. Only the CDR3 part of the read is kept: 45 bases, read in frame from the first base. One collaborating source in Seattle enrolled patients while the patients were actively infected and followed the patients over time throughout the course of disease. Collaborating institutions collected whole blood in K2EDTA tubes following their own protocols. For TCRbeta analysis, collaborators shipped samples in one of three forms: frozen whole blood, isolated PBMCs, or DNA extracted from either of those sample types. In regard to this clone: It lacks a known antigen. No base quality values were provided; no much bigger clone lies one nucleotide off.

TCRbeta CDR3 regions were amplified from genomic DNA by means of the immunoSEQ Assay, a bias-controlled multiplex PCR. In the paper's pipeline: The number of nucleated cells in each sample was estimated from the amplification of reference gene primers within the assay. Sequence reads were collapsed and filtered to measure the absolute abundance of every unique TCRbeta CDR3 rearrangement. Productive Simpson clonality was computed per sample as the square root of Simpson's diversity index over productive rearrangements. The source is immuneACCESS, and TCRdb retained only in-frame sequences with V and J called. Part of the clones is not carried over; for the studies checked, unresolved V genes explain less than half of this, and the remainder is unexplained. That table supplies the V and J calls and clone size; D and trimming were determined from the DNA. In all, the sample holds 200,000 to 250,000 clones, and 90% to 95% of those were seen once. About 0.8% of the sample lies in the top ten.

Study-wide findings and limitations: The amount of clinical and demographic metadata varied by source and participant and was provided uncurated.

This receptor was identified in a man in his fifties or sixties with COVID-19, enrolled during active disease. This receptor chain uses TRBV21-1 and TRBJ2-7; the table assigns TRBD2, which was not confirmed against the DNA. TRBV21-1 is deemed a pseudogene. Sequences were obtained from peripheral blood. The DNA sequence is TGTGCCAGCAGCCCGCGGAGGGGGGGCAGCTACGAGCAGTACTTC. It translates to CASSPRRGGSYEQYF.